This T cell receptor (beta chain) was sequenced in a study of regulatory T cells in long-lasting Graves disease. About the study: For under 3 months, newly diagnosed Graves' patients had been taking antithyroid drugs.

Time point meaning: newly diagnosed GD, antithyroid drugs for less than 3 months. PBMC-extracted RNA yielded the TCR library. Sequencing libraries for TCR beta were prepared with iRepertoire HTBI primers and Arm-PCR of CDR3 regions. MiXCR was run by TCRdb on the multiplex PCR reads, yielding one entry per CDR3 protein. Of 550,000 or so distinct CDR3 sequences listed, around 12% are singletons. In its sample, this clonotype was seen many times. The germline V gene has CDR1 SNHLY and CDR2 FYNNEI. V lost 1 base to trimming and J lost 6 bases, with 10 bases between them. This CDR3 has 13 amino acids. These data also featured in a second study, about T cells in Graves' hyperthyroidism and ophthalmopathy.

The clonotype originates from a woman younger than 45 with Graves disease. The rearrangement uses TRBV2 and TRBJ2-7; D not certain. The source was peripheral blood mononuclear cells (PBMCs), collected at new diagnosis, from a patient treated with antithyroid drugs. The CDR3 is CASSEGLVSEQYF. DNA of the CDR3: TGTGCCAGCAGTGAAGGCCTAGTGAGCGAGCAGTACTTC.